These 19 T cell receptor beta chains were all obtained from the same sample, sequenced in a study of Graves' ophthalmopathy and Graves' hyperthyroidism. RNA transcripts provided the template for amplifying TCR beta CDR3 regions. Scientists carried out first-round RT-PCR using HTBI primers and then a second-round multiplex PCR. TCRdb used MiXCR to reprocess the multiplex PCR reads, holding one entry per CDR3 protein. The data hold about 220,000 distinct CDR3 sequences, with roughly 21% observed a single time. Sequenced input: peripheral blood. These receptors all stem from a woman aged 45-59 years with Graves' ophthalmopathy.

Many counts were recorded for this clonotype. The CDR3 is CSVTSGRSGYEQYF. The CDR3 nucleotides are TGCAGTGTTACTAGCGGGAGGTCCGGCTACGAGCAGTACTTC. The chain joins TRBV20-1 to TRBJ2-7; 12 nucleotides match TRBD2. The J segment lost 3 bases and the V segment lost 7 bases, leaving 7 bases of the junction unmatched. Germline values: CDR1 DFQATT, CDR2 SNEGSKA (reference sequence). The CDR3 extends over 14 amino acids.

The chain links TRBV12-3 or TRBV12-4 to TRBJ1-1; 9 positions match TRBD1. J gave up 5 bases and V 5 bases, and 6 bases lay outside the gene matches. The CDR3 runs 14 residues. The CDR3 loop is CASSPGTGWTEAFF. The CDR3 DNA follows: TGTGCCAGCAGTCCGGGGACAGGGTGGACTGAAGCTTTCTTT.

This clonotype was observed many times. This chain connects TRBV27 to TRBJ2-7; 7 bases agree with TRBD2. The CDR3 sequence is 14 residues long. V was pared by 3 bases and J by 0 bases, with 2 bases of the junction left unmatched. The germline gives CDR1 MNHEY, CDR2 SMNVEV (reference sequence). CDR3 protein: CASSFGGSSYEQYF. CDR3 bases: TGTGCCAGCAGTTTTGGCGGGAGCTCCTACGAGCAGTACTTC.

This clonotype was seen ten or more times. The genes are TRBV27 and TRBJ1-6, with TRBD1 matching over 7 bases. The CDR3 is 15 amino acids. CDR1 MNHEY and CDR2 SMNVEV come from the germline V gene (reference sequence). After removal of 7 bases from V and 6 bases from J, the junction contained 9 bases not matched to a gene. The CDR3 loop is CASTKQQGRNSPLHF. CDR3 coding DNA: TGTGCCAGCACCAAACAACAGGGGCGTAATTCACCCCTCCACTTT.

This clonotype was found many times. This chain links TRBV12-3 or TRBV12-4 with TRBJ2-2, with D unresolved. The CDR3 totals 13 residues. V shed 3 bases and J shed 7 bases, with 9 bases lying between them. The CDR3 sequence: CASSFIVNGELFF. The DNA for the CDR3 is TGTGCCAGCAGTTTTATAGTTAACGGGGAGCTGTTTTTT.

As for this clonotype: A read error may account for a junction end that differs from germline. The J gene is TRBJ1-2, the V gene TRBV12-5; D is uncertain. The length of the CDR3 is 13 residues. The germline gives CDR1 LGHNT, CDR2 FRNRAP. CDR3 DNA sequence: TGTGTTAGTGGTTTGACAATTAACTATGGCTACGCCTTC. Residues: CVSGLTINYGYAF.

This clonotype is a singleton in its sample. This could be a read error, since a much larger clone is one nucleotide away. The V and J genes are TRBV9 and TRBJ2-7; 8 bases line up with TRBD2. The germline V gene has CDR1 SGDLS and CDR2 YYNGEE. Germline trimming cut 0 bases from V and 6 bases from J; bases unmatched to any gene: 11. The CDR3 contains 16 residues. In DNA form, the CDR3 reads TGTGCCAGCAGCGTAGGGATAGCGGGGACCTGGATCGAGCAGTACTTC. It translates to CASSVGIAGTWIEQYF.

This clonotype was counted at least ten times. DNA of the CDR3: TGTGCCAGCAGCCAGGGTTATAACACTGAAGCTTTCTTT. Its translation is CASSQGYNTEAFF. V is TRBV6-1 and J is TRBJ1-1, with D maybe TRBD1 (5 bases). CDR1 and CDR2 from the germline V gene are MNHNS and SASEGT. The V gene lost 6 bases and the J gene lost 2 bases, with 10 bases spanning the gap. This CDR3 contains 13 residues.

This clonotype has at least ten counts. The chain couples TRBV6-1 to TRBJ2-2; 9 bases are a match to TRBD2. Looked up from germline, CDR1 is MNHNS and CDR2 is SASEGT. The J segment lost 5 bases and the V segment lost 7 bases, leaving 8 bases of the junction unmatched. The CDR3 has 15 residues. The CDR3 nucleotides are TGTGCCAGCAAAGCGACTAGCGGACCGACCGGGGAGCTGTTTTTT. It is translated as CASKATSGPTGELFF.

There are many counts of this clonotype. J is TRBJ2-7 and V is TRBV20-1; TRBD2 agrees at 13 bases. This CDR3 region has 13 residues. With V trimmed by 4 bases and J by 4 bases, 1 base remained unmatched. CDR1 is DFQATT and CDR2 is SNEGSKA in the germline V gene (reference sequence). The CDR3, as DNA: TGCAGTGCTATGACTAGCGGGGGGTACGAGCAGTACTTC. Its protein product is CSAMTSGGYEQYF.

This clonotype has a count of ten or more. V usage is TRBV6-5 and J usage is TRBJ1-2; no reliable D call. Looked up from germline, CDR1 is MNHEY and CDR2 is SVGAGI. This CDR3 has 14 residues. V lost 5 bases to trimming and J lost 4 bases, with 14 bases between them. The chain's CDR3 is CASSNGPSIYGYTF. The DNA for the CDR3 is TGTGCCAGCAGTAACGGACCGTCGATCTATGGCTACACCTTC.

CDR3 coding DNA: TGTGCCAGCAGCGATCAATTCACAGGGCATGAGACCCAGTACTTC. It yields the protein CASSDQFTGHETQYF. The V call is TRBV12-3 or TRBV12-4, the J call TRBJ2-5, with TRBD1 as a possible D gene (6 bases). This CDR3 region has 15 residues. Trimming stripped 6 bases from V and 5 bases from J, with 19 bases between.

The CDR3 sequence: CASWSPLNTEAFF. The CDR3 DNA follows: TGTGCCAGCTGGAGTCCGTTGAACACTGAAGCTTTCTTT. This chain uses TRBV28 with TRBJ1-1; D gene uncertain. This CDR3 is 13 amino acids long. The V end lost 8 bases, the J end lost 0 bases, and 10 bases lay between the germline ends. The V gene's germline CDR1 is MDHEN and CDR2 SYDVKM.

This clonotype has ten or more counts. V usage is TRBV6-5 and J usage is TRBJ1-1; D not resolved. Germline CDR1 is MNHEY and CDR2 is SVGAGI. V gave up 2 bases and J gave up 1 base, with 11 bases separating them. The CDR3 contains 15 residues. The CDR3 is CASSYGFGQNTEAFF. CDR3 in DNA: TGTGCCAGCAGTTACGGCTTTGGGCAGAACACTGAAGCTTTCTTT.

Ten or more counts support this clonotype. The rearrangement uses TRBV20-1 and TRBJ2-5, with 11 bases lining up with TRBD2. V trimming: 6 bases; J trimming: 7 bases; junction bases outside the gene matches: 13. The germline gives CDR1 DFQATT, CDR2 SNEGSKA (reference sequence). There are 15 residues in the CDR3. The CDR3 here is CSAIDSGRAIGTQYF. The CDR3 nucleotides are TGCAGTGCCATCGATAGCGGGAGGGCCATCGGGACCCAGTACTTC.

This clonotype was seen many times. The gene calls are TRBV11-2 and TRBJ1-6; no firm D call. The CDR3 extends over 12 amino acids. Trimming removed 6 bases from V and 14 bases from J, with 14 bases in between. Germline loops: CDR1 SGHAT, CDR2 FQNNGV. The CDR3 sequence is CASRSAGLALHF. In nucleotides, the CDR3 is TGTGCCAGCAGATCAGCCGGGCTCGCCCTCCACTTT.

The gene calls are TRBV19 and TRBJ2-7; D remains unclear. The germline CDR1 and CDR2 sequences are LNHDA and SQIVND (reference sequence). The CDR3 loop spans 14 amino acids. Trimming stripped 0 bases from V and 2 bases from J, with 8 bases between. CDR3 bases: TGTGCCAGTAGTATAGATGCCACCACCTACGAGCAGTACTTC. Translation: CASSIDATTYEQYF.

The chain recombines TRBV5-1 with TRBJ2-5; 8 nucleotides align to TRBD2. Germline V gives CDR1 SGHRS, CDR2 YFSETQ. V gave up 4 bases and J gave up 5 bases; unmatched junction bases: 13. This CDR3 is 16 amino acids long. CDR3 nucleotide sequence: TGCGCCAGCAGCCTCCCCACAGCAGCGGGAGTGGAGACCCAGTACTTC. Translated: CASSLPTAAGVETQYF.

In its sample, this clonotype was seen many times. The chain uses TRBV12-3 or TRBV12-4 and TRBJ2-7; no reliable D call. The CDR3 runs to 14 residues. Trimming shortened V by 6 bases and J by 6 bases, and 18 bases separated the two germline ends. Here the CDR3 DNA reads TGTGCCAGCAGACCTACGAGGAGAACCTGCGAGCAGTACTTC. It encodes CASRPTRRTCEQYF.